This T cell receptor (beta chain) was identified in a study of T-cell reconstitution after alpha-beta-depleted transplantation in children. Study-level results: Surviving thymic progenitors and recipient T cells were the source of high TCRbeta diversity at day 60 in some patients.

The CDR3 length is 14 residues. Germline values: CDR1 DFQATT, CDR2 SNEGSKA (reference sequence). With 4 bases removed from V and 0 bases from J, the gap between germline ends came to 10 bases. Preparing the TCRbeta library involved the use of unique molecular identifiers. One entry per CDR3 protein results from TCRdb running MiXCR on the PCR reads. The repertoire includes a few hundred thousand distinct CDR3 sequences, approximately 12% of them detected once, and about 2.2% sits in the top ten. A few counts support this clonotype. Its antigen is undetermined. This chain connects TRBV20-1 to TRBJ2-1; no clear D. This TCR derives from a male patient aged 5 to 17 who had a stem cell transplant for acute myeloid leukemia, so the T cells may come from the graft donor. The sample was PBMCs, mostly from graft donor cells, taken 360 days after TCRalphabeta/CD19-depleted stem cell transplant. Here the CDR3 reads CSANLPSSYNEQFF. CDR3 in DNA: TGCAGTGCTAACCTACCTAGCTCCTACAATGAGCAGTTCTTC.